The clone carrying this TCR beta chain occurred a few times. Antigen specificity is unknown. Researchers took RNA transcripts and amplified the TCR beta CDR3 regions from them. First-round RT-PCR with HTBI primers amplified the TCR CDR3 region. Via MiXCR, TCRdb re-called the multiplex PCR reads, giving one row per CDR3 protein. The data contain over 650,000 distinct CDR3 sequences, just under 45% of them singletons. This sample stems from a study of T cells in Graves' hyperthyroidism and ophthalmopathy. Regarding the study as a whole: The model foresaw ophthalmopathy a median about 6.5 months prior to onset.

Sequencing used peripheral blood or thyroid tissue (not recorded which). The TCR sequence derives from an adult man with Graves' disease, either hyperthyroidism or ophthalmopathy (not recorded which).

The CDR3, as DNA: TGTGCCAGCAGTCACACGCGAAGGGGGGACTACGAGCAGTACTTC. Translated, it gives CASSHTRRGDYEQYF. The chain links TRBV7-6 to TRBJ2-7; D might be TRBD1 or TRBD2, each matching 6 bases. Germline CDR1 and CDR2: SGHVS and FNYEAQ. This CDR3 comprises 15 residues. V was pared by 6 bases and J by 3 bases, with 18 bases between. The entire variable domain, with the rest obtained from reference TRBV7-6 and TRBJ2-7, is as follows: GAGVSQSPRYKVTKRGQDVALRCDPISGHVSLYWYRQALGQGPEFLTYFNYEAQQDKSGLPNDRFSAERPEGSISTLTIQRTEQRDSAMYRCASSHTRRGDYEQYFGPGTRLTVT.